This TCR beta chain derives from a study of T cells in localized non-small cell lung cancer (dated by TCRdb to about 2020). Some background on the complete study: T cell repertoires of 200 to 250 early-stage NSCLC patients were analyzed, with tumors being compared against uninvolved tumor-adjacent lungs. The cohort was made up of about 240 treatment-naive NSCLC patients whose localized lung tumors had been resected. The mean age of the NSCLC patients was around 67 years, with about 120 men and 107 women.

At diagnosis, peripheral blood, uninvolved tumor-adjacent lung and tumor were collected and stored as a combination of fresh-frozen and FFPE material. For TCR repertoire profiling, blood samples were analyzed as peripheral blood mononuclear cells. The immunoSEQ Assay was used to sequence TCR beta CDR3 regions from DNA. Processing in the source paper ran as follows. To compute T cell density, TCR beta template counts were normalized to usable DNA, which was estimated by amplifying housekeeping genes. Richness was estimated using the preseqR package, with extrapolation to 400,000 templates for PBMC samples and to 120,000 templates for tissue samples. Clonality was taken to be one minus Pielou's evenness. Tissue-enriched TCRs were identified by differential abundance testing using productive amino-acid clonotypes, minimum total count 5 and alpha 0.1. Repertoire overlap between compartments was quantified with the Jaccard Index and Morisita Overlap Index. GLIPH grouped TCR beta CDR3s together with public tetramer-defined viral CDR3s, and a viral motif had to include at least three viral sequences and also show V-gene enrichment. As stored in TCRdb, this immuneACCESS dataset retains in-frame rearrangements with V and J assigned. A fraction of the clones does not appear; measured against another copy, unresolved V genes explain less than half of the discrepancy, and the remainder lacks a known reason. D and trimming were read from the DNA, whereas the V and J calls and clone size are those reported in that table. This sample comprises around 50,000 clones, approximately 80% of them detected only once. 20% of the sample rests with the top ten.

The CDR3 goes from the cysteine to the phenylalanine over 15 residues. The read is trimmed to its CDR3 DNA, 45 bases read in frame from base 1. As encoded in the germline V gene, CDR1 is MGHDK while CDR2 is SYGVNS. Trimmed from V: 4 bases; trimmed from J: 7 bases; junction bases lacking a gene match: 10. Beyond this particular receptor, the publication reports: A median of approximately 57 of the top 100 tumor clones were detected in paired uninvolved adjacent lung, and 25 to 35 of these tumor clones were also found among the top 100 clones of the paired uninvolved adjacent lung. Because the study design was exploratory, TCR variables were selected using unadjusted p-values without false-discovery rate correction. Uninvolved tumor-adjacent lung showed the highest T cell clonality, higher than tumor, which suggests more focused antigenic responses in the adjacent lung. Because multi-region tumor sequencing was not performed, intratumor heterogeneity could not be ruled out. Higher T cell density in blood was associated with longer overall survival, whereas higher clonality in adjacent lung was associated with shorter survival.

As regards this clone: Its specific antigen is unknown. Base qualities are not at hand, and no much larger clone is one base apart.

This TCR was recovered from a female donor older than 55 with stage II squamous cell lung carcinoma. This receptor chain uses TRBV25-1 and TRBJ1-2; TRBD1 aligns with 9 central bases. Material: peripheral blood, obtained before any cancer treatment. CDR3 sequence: CASSVPGQGLRGYTF. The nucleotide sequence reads TGTGCCAGCAGTGTTCCGGGACAGGGTCTGCGTGGCTACACCTTC.